The 3 T cell receptor beta chains presented below share a single source sample, sequenced in a study of cytomegalovirus exposure and HLA in healthy donors. PCR amplification relied on 60 Vbeta primers (plus 13 Jbeta primers). The method was immunoSEQ multiplex PCR; TCRdb's version includes in-frame clones alone and lacks a portion of them. The repertoire table contains under 200,000 clones. What was sequenced was PBMCs. These receptors came from a man aged 30 to 39 in good health and CMV-seronegative.

The chain couples TRBV19 to TRBJ1-4, with 9 bases fitting TRBD1. The V and J ends lost 5 bases and 5 bases, in that order; junction bases with no gene match: 3. CDR1 and CDR2 from the germline V gene are LNHDA and SQIVND (reference sequence). The CDR3 sequence is 14 residues long. CDR3 nucleotides: TGTGCCAGTAGTCGGACAGGGGTAAATGAAAAACTGTTTTTT. It translates to CASSRTGVNEKLFF.

The rearrangement links TRBV7-2 to TRBJ1-6, with D possibly matching TRBD1 (6 bases). Germline CDR1 SGHTA, CDR2 FQGNSA. The V gene lost 6 bases and the J gene lost 6 bases, with 15 bases spanning the gap. There are 15 residues in the CDR3. The chain's CDR3 is CASRVPGAANSPLHF. The CDR3 bases are TGTGCCAGCAGAGTACCAGGGGCCGCTAATTCACCCCTCCACTTT.

The chain combines TRBV28 with TRBJ1-1; 9 nucleotides match TRBD1. The CDR3 spans 14 residues. V lost 2 bases and J lost 10; bases outside the gene matches: 8. Germline CDR1 reads MDHEN; CDR2 reads SYDVKM. Here the CDR3 reads CASSLKATGGLAFF. The DNA of the CDR3 is TGTGCCAGCAGTTTAAAGGCGACAGGGGGTTTAGCTTTCTTT.